The following is a TCR beta chain sequence with its context. It was with 60 Vbeta and 13 Jbeta primers that the PCR ran. Some clones are missing from TCRdb's copy, which holds only in-frame ones; the method was immunoSEQ multiplex PCR. Of under 150,000 clones in the sample, about 80% were seen once. These data belong to a study of cytomegalovirus exposure and HLA in healthy donors. This CDR3 has 15 residues. Trimming cost V 5 bases and J 8 bases; bases outside gene matches: 13. The germline V gene encodes CDR1 MDHEN and CDR2 SYDVKM. The material sequenced was PBMCs. V gene TRBV28 combines with J gene TRBJ2-3; TRBD2 agrees at 7 bases. This receptor was obtained from a woman aged 45-59 years in good health and CMV-seropositive. CDR3 loop: CASSQPGEGGRTQYF. CDR3 in DNA: TGTGCCAGCAGTCAACCCGGGGAGGGAGGGCGTACGCAGTATTTT.